Below are 13 T cell receptor beta chains sequenced from a single sample in a study of regulatory T cells in long-lasting Graves disease. The TCR beta library used iRepertoire HTBI primers with Arm-PCR amplification of CDR3. Via MiXCR, TCRdb re-called the multiplex PCR reads, giving one row per CDR3 protein. The table shows about 560,000 distinct CDR3 sequences, with more than 15% occurring only once. Regarding time point: newly diagnosed GD, antithyroid drugs for less than 3 months. The TCR library was made from RNA extracted from PBMCs. The same data also contributed to another study, on T cells in Graves' hyperthyroidism and ophthalmopathy.

Sequenced material: peripheral blood mononuclear cells (PBMCs), taken at new diagnosis, from a patient treated with antithyroid drugs. The origin of the receptors is a man in his late teens or twenties with Graves disease.

The V gene is TRBV27, the J gene TRBJ2-7, with 7 positions matching TRBD1. There are 15 residues in the CDR3. Germline V gene sequence: CDR1 MNHEY, CDR2 SMNVEV (reference sequence). Unmatched junction bases numbered 12, after V lost 6 bases and J lost 4 bases. CDR3 coding DNA: TGTGCCAGCAGACCCGTTAGGGACAGAGGTTACGAGCAGTACTTC. Protein sequence: CASRPVRDRGYEQYF.

This clonotype has ten or more counts. The chain's CDR3 is CASSEGAEQYF. The CDR3 coding sequence is TGTGCCAGCAGTGAAGGGGCGGAGCAGTACTTC. The chain links TRBV2 to TRBJ2-7; unclear D gene. The germline CDR1 and CDR2 sequences are SNHLY and FYNNEI. The CDR3 spans 11 residues. V lost 1 base and J lost 7, with 5 bases in between.

A remark on this clonotype: A read error may be the cause here, since a much bigger clone is one base away. CDR3 amino acids: CASSETSGNTGEQFF. CDR3 DNA: TGTGCCAGCAGTGAGACTAGCGGGAACACCGGGGAGCAGTTTTTT. The chain has TRBV2 and TRBJ2-2, with TRBD2 matching over 11 bases. Germline assignment: CDR1 SNHLY and CDR2 FYNNEI. The CDR3 has 15 amino acids. Supplemented by reference TRBV2 and TRBJ2-2, the full variable domain reads EPEVTQTPSHQVTQMGQEVILRCVPISNHLYFYWYRQILGQKVEFLVSFYNNEISEKSEIFDDQFSVERPDGSNFTLKIRSTKLEDSAMYFCASSETSGNTGEQFFGEGSRLTVL.

This clonotype was counted ten times or more. The chain employs TRBV7-8 and TRBJ2-1; D might be TRBD2 (7 bases). From germline, CDR1 is SGHVS and CDR2 FQNEAQ. CDR3 size: 15 residues. Trimming stripped 2 bases from V and 4 bases from J, with 12 bases between. The CDR3 loop is CASSLRGGEYNEQFF. The CDR3 DNA sequence: TGTGCCAGCAGCTTAAGAGGGGGGGAGTACAATGAGCAGTTCTTC. Full variable domain (missing parts from reference TRBV7-8 and TRBJ2-1): GAGVSQSPRYKVAKRGQDVALRCDPISGHVSLFWYQQALGQGPEFLTYFQNEAQLDKSGLPSDRFFAERPEGSVSTLKIQRTQQEDSAVYLCASSLRGGEYNEQFFGPGTRLTVL.

This clonotype was found many times. CDR3 sequence (DNA): TGTGCCAGCGTTTCCAGGGCTCTAGGAGAGACCCAGTACTTC. Protein: CASVSRALGETQYF. J is TRBJ2-5 and V is TRBV7-9, with D possibly being TRBD1 (5 bases). The length of the CDR3 is 14 residues. V dropped 8 bases and J dropped 4 bases, with 17 bases sitting between them. From germline, CDR1 is SEHNR and CDR2 FQNEAQ (reference sequence).

The J gene is TRBJ2-7, the V gene TRBV5-1, with D hard to call. V lost 1 base and J 5 bases, leaving 10 bases between the germline ends. The CDR3 has 13 residues. Germline loops: CDR1 SGHRS, CDR2 YFSETQ. The CDR3 region is CASSLLSRDEQYF. CDR3 bases: TGCGCCAGCAGCTTGCTCTCACGGGACGAGCAGTACTTC.

This rearrangement joins TRBV12-3 or TRBV12-4 to TRBJ2-5, with 10 bases matching TRBD1. There are 17 residues in the CDR3. Trimming cost V 6 bases and J 2 bases; bases outside gene matches: 12. As DNA, the CDR3 is TGTGCCAGCAGGCGAAGGGGGACAGGGGTTTTTCAAGAGACCCAGTACTTC. Amino acids: CASRRRGTGVFQETQYF.

This clonotype has a handful of counts. V usage is TRBV7-2 and J usage is TRBJ2-7; TRBD2 matches 12 bases. This CDR3 has 14 residues. CDR1 and CDR2 (germline): SGHTA, FQGNSA. Trimming took 5 bases from V and 6 from J; bases not matched to a gene: 5. The CDR3 coding sequence is TGTGCCAGCAGCAAACTAGCGGGAGGTCTCGAGCAGTACTTC. Protein sequence: CASSKLAGGLEQYF.

This clonotype occurred many times. This chain links TRBV5-1 with TRBJ2-1, with D maybe TRBD1 (6 bases). Germline-derived CDR1 and CDR2 are SGHRS and YFSETQ. Trimming removed 0 bases from V and 8 bases from J, with 12 bases in between. The CDR3 runs to 14 residues. The CDR3 spells CASSLEGQIDEQFF. The CDR3 bases are TGCGCCAGCAGCTTGGAGGGACAAATAGATGAGCAGTTCTTC.

This clonotype was found a few times. A much larger clonotype is one base distant, so this may be a read error. This chain's CDR3 is CAWSVGPSGETFF. In nucleotides, the CDR3 is TGTGCCTGGAGTGTAGGTCCTTCGGGTGAAACTTTCTTT. This chain links TRBV30 with TRBJ1-1; D uncertain. The CDR3 is made up of 13 amino acids. Germline lookup yields CDR1 GTSNPN and CDR2 SVGIG (reference sequence).

This rearrangement joins TRBV28 to TRBJ2-5; 7 nucleotides match TRBD1. The V gene end was trimmed by 6 bases and the J gene end by 3 bases; junction bases not matched to a gene: 7. The germline gives CDR1 MDHEN, CDR2 SYDVKM. There are 14 residues in the CDR3. This CDR3 is CASSGRQGKETQYF. CDR3 sequence (DNA): TGTGCCAGCAGCGGCAGACAGGGAAAAGAGACCCAGTACTTC.

The V call is TRBV27, the J call TRBJ2-3; 9 positions agree with TRBD2. The ends lost 1 base at V and 3 bases at J; junction bases unmatched: 8. The germline CDR1 and CDR2 sequences are MNHEY and SMNVEV (reference sequence). The CDR3 is made up of 17 amino acids. CDR3: CASSLLTPSGMTDTQYF. The CDR3 nucleotides read TGTGCCAGCAGTTTATTAACTCCTAGCGGGATGACAGATACGCAGTATTTT.

This clonotype was found a few times. This chain links TRBV20-1 with TRBJ2-1; D uncertain. The CDR3 spans 14 residues. Germline lookup yields CDR1 DFQATT and CDR2 SNEGSKA (reference sequence). Between the trimmed V and J ends, which lost 0 bases and 4 bases, there was a span of 10 bases. CDR3 DNA sequence: TGCAGTGCTAGAGAAGGTGTGGGGTACAATGAGCAGTTCTTC. Amino acids: CSAREGVGYNEQFF.